The sequence of this T cell receptor (beta chain) was determined in a study of CD8+CD57+ T cells in acquired aplastic anemia. There are many counts of this clonotype. The CDR3 sequence is 12 residues long. Looked up from germline, CDR1 is MNHEY and CDR2 is SVGEGT. V dropped 7 bases and J dropped 4; count of bases not matched to a gene: 2. Patients sequenced had flow cytometry evidence of CD8+CD57+ cell expansion. CDR3 and TCR beta VDJ profiling relied on a genomic DNA template. Each CDR3 protein is one row after TCRdb ran MiXCR on the reads. The profile shows 150,000 to 200,000 distinct CDR3 sequences, roughly 50% of them singletons.

Material for sequencing was sorted CD4+, CD8+, or CD8+CD57+ T cells (not recorded which) from PBMCs. The chain combines TRBV6-2 or TRBV6-3 with TRBJ1-2; 8 nucleotides match TRBD1. The receptor's source is a human donor with aplastic anemia. In nucleotides, the CDR3 is TGTGCCAGCACCGGACAGGGCTATGGCTACACCTTC. It is translated as CASTGQGYGYTF.